This T cell receptor beta chain is from a study of OX40 agonist ivuxolimab in advanced cancers. Study-wide background: Past anti-PD-1, anti-PD-L1 or anti-CTLA-4 therapy was accepted, and 40% had received some.

The CDR3 has 15 amino acids. Germline trimming cut 0 bases from V and 3 bases from J; bases unmatched to any gene: 6. Germline V gene data show CDR1 as GTSNPN and CDR2 as SVGIG (reference sequence). The protocol was immunoSEQ multiplex PCR, while the TCRdb copy is restricted to in-frame clones and leaves out a portion. The repertoire holds about 68,000 clones, with 75% to 95% as singletons. The origin of this receptor is an adult with an advanced solid tumor such as melanoma, head and neck, liver or kidney cancer. Sequenced material: CD4+ or CD8+ T cells sorted from blood, taken in a trial of the OX40 agonist ivuxolimab. The J gene is TRBJ2-7, the V gene TRBV30; 9 nucleotides match TRBD2. Written as DNA, the CDR3 is TGTGCCTGGAGTGTAGCGGGGGGCCTCCTCTACGAGCAGTACTTC. Amino acids: CAWSVAGGLLYEQYF. Full variable domain (outside the CDR3, taken from reference TRBV30 and TRBJ2-7): SQTIHQWPATLVQPVGSPLSLECTVEGTSNPNLYWYRQAAGRGLQLLFYSVGIGQISSEVPQNLSASRPQDRQFILSSKKLLLSDSGFYLCAWSVAGGLLYEQYFGPGTRLTVT.